This is a list of T cell receptor beta chains from one sample in a study of PD-1 blockade in classical Hodgkin lymphoma. Assay used: immunoSEQ multiplex PCR; TCRdb lists only in-frame clones, some missing. The sample includes 70,000 to 80,000 clones, 90% to 95% of them seen just once. Here the sequenced sample was peripheral blood mononuclear cells (PBMCs), taken at baseline. These receptor sequences come from a human donor with classical Hodgkin lymphoma. The CDR3 runs from the conserved cysteine through the conserved F or W. The order of the fields is clone size, V gene, J gene, D gene, CDR3 DNA, CDR3 protein. The D gene is left open where the match is weak. A row's size may be missing; if present it is once, few, many or a size class.

clone_size: .
v_call: TRBV19
j_call: TRBJ1-2
d_call: .
cdr3_nt: TGTGCCAGCCAAAGCAGGGTCTATGGCTACACCTTC
cdr3_aa: CASQSRVYGYTF

clone_size: .
v_call: TRBV6-4
j_call: TRBJ2-7
d_call: .
cdr3_nt: TGTGCCAGCCCAGGCTTGGACTACGAGCAGTACTTC
cdr3_aa: CASPGLDYEQYF

clone_size: .
v_call: TRBV6-5
j_call: TRBJ2-7
d_call: TRBD1
cdr3_nt: TGTGCCAGCAGTTACAGCGAAAATACAGGGGATGAGCAGTACTTC
cdr3_aa: CASSYSENTGDEQYF

clone_size: .
v_call: TRBV30
j_call: TRBJ1-6
d_call: .
cdr3_nt: TGTGCCTGGAGGGTGAAGGGGCCGAATTCACCCCTCCACTTT
cdr3_aa: CAWRVKGPNSPLHF

clone_size: .
v_call: TRBV7-3
j_call: TRBJ1-1
d_call: .
cdr3_nt: TGTGCCAGCAGCCCAGGGGCAAACACTGAAGCTTTCTTT
cdr3_aa: CASSPGANTEAFF

clone_size: .
v_call: TRBV2
j_call: TRBJ2-7
d_call: .
cdr3_nt: TGTGCCAGCAGGGGCACAGCGAGGGCCTACGAGCAGTACTTC
cdr3_aa: CASRGTARAYEQYF

clone_size: .
v_call: TRBV2
j_call: TRBJ2-4
d_call: .
cdr3_nt: TGTGCCAGCAGTCCACCCGATCTAGCCAAAAACATTCAGTACTTC
cdr3_aa: CASSPPDLAKNIQYF

clone_size: .
v_call: TRBV6-1
j_call: TRBJ1-1
d_call: .
cdr3_nt: TGTGCCAGCGCATATAGGGCCACTGAAGCTTTCTTT
cdr3_aa: CASAYRATEAFF

clone_size: .
v_call: TRBV19
j_call: TRBJ1-3
d_call: TRBD1
cdr3_nt: TGTGCCAGTTCGCAGGGGGCAGGAGGAAACACCATATATTTT
cdr3_aa: CASSQGAGGNTIYF

clone_size: .
v_call: TRBV11-2
j_call: TRBJ1-6
d_call: .
cdr3_nt: TGTGCCAGCAGCTTAGCGGGGGTCTATAATTCACCCCTCCACTTT
cdr3_aa: CASSLAGVYNSPLHF

clone_size: .
v_call: TRBV6-1
j_call: TRBJ2-7
d_call: TRBD2
cdr3_nt: TGTGCCAGCAGTGAAGCGCTTCGGCTAGCGGGATTCTACGAGCAGTACTTC
cdr3_aa: CASSEALRLAGFYEQYF

clone_size: .
v_call: TRBV6-6
j_call: TRBJ2-7
d_call: .
cdr3_nt: TGTGCCAGCAGTCAAACCCGGTACGAGCAGTACTTC
cdr3_aa: CASSQTRYEQYF

clone_size: .
v_call: TRBV27
j_call: TRBJ1-2
d_call: TRBD1
cdr3_nt: TGTGCCAGCAGTCTTCACCAGGGGGCACCTAAGGATGGCTACACCTTC
cdr3_aa: CASSLHQGAPKDGYTF

clone_size: .
v_call: TRBV6-5
j_call: TRBJ1-3
d_call: TRBD1
cdr3_nt: TGTGCCAGCAGTTACGCAGTCAGGGGGCCCGGAAACACCATATATTTT
cdr3_aa: CASSYAVRGPGNTIYF

clone_size: .
v_call: TRBV4-1
j_call: TRBJ2-1
d_call: .
cdr3_nt: TGCGCCAGCAGTCAATGGGGGGAGAGCTCCTACAATGAGCAGTTCTTC
cdr3_aa: CASSQWGESSYNEQFF

clone_size: once
v_call: TRBV30
j_call: TRBJ2-3
d_call: .
cdr3_nt: TGTGCCTGGAGTGCACTAGGACTTAACACAGATACGCAGTATTTT
cdr3_aa: CAWSALGLNTDTQYF

clone_size: .
v_call: TRBV19
j_call: TRBJ1-2
d_call: .
cdr3_nt: TGTGCCACCAGCGGTGCAGACGAGACAAACTATGGCTACACCTTC
cdr3_aa: CATSGADETNYGYTF

clone_size: .
v_call: TRBV10-3
j_call: TRBJ2-2
d_call: TRBD1
cdr3_nt: TGTGCCATCAGTGACCCAGGGACAGTGAACACCGGGGAGCTGTTTTTT
cdr3_aa: CAISDPGTVNTGELFF

clone_size: .
v_call: TRBV4-2
j_call: TRBJ2-7
d_call: TRBD2
cdr3_nt: TGTGCCAGCAGCCAAGAGGGGGGGTACGAGCAGTACTTC
cdr3_aa: CASSQEGGYEQYF

clone_size: .
v_call: TRBV27
j_call: TRBJ1-2
d_call: TRBD1
cdr3_nt: TGTGCCAGTCGACTTGGACAGGCCCATAACTATGGCTACACCTTC
cdr3_aa: CASRLGQAHNYGYTF

clone_size: .
v_call: TRBV2
j_call: TRBJ1-5
d_call: TRBD1
cdr3_nt: TGTGCCAGCAGCGGGGGACAGGTTCTAAATCAGCCCCAGCATTTT
cdr3_aa: CASSGGQVLNQPQHF

clone_size: .
v_call: TRBV7-9
j_call: TRBJ2-7
d_call: .
cdr3_nt: TGTGCCAGCAGGGCCGAAGAGCGCTACGAGCAGTACTTC
cdr3_aa: CASRAEERYEQYF

clone_size: .
v_call: TRBV28
j_call: TRBJ1-1
d_call: TRBD1
cdr3_nt: TGTGCCAGCAGTCTCTACACAGGGGCGGCGAACACTGAAGCTTTCTTT
cdr3_aa: CASSLYTGAANTEAFF

clone_size: .
v_call: TRBV19
j_call: TRBJ1-5
d_call: TRBD1
cdr3_nt: TGTGCCAGTAGTATATCGTCAGGGGGGATTCAGCCCCAGCATTTT
cdr3_aa: CASSISSGGIQPQHF

clone_size: few
v_call: TRBV28
j_call: TRBJ2-3
d_call: .
cdr3_nt: TGTGCCAGCAGTCCGGTCTTCGACACGACAGATACGCAGTATTTT
cdr3_aa: CASSPVFDTTDTQYF

clone_size: .
v_call: TRBV5-8
j_call: TRBJ2-7
d_call: .
cdr3_nt: TGTGCCAGCAGCCCGAGGACGGTGAACTACGAGCAGTACTTC
cdr3_aa: CASSPRTVNYEQYF

clone_size: .
v_call: TRBV6-4
j_call: TRBJ2-1
d_call: TRBD2
cdr3_nt: TGTGCCAGCAGTGAACAAGGGACTAGCGGGATCTATGAGCAGTTCTTC
cdr3_aa: CASSEQGTSGIYEQFF

clone_size: .
v_call: TRBV28
j_call: TRBJ2-3
d_call: .
cdr3_nt: TGTGCCAGCAGTGGGGGTTTAGGGGGGCCCACAGATACGCAGTATTTT
cdr3_aa: CASSGGLGGPTDTQYF

clone_size: .
v_call: TRBV19
j_call: TRBJ2-2
d_call: TRBD1
cdr3_nt: TGTGCCAGTAGTAGAGGGGGCTCCGGGGAGCTGTTTTTT
cdr3_aa: CASSRGGSGELFF

clone_size: .
v_call: TRBV4-3
j_call: TRBJ2-3
d_call: TRBD2
cdr3_nt: TGCGCCAGCAGCCACCTGGTGCCGGTTAATAGCGGGCCCAAAATGACAGATACGCAGTATTTT
cdr3_aa: CASSHLVPVNSGPKMTDTQYF

clone_size: .
v_call: TRBV5-6
j_call: TRBJ2-4
d_call: .
cdr3_nt: TGTGCCAGCAGCTTGGTCGAAAACATTCAGTACTTC
cdr3_aa: CASSLVENIQYF

clone_size: .
v_call: TRBV5-1
j_call: TRBJ2-5
d_call: .
cdr3_nt: TGCGCCAGCAGTAGGGGTTTCCAAGAGACCCAGTACTTC
cdr3_aa: CASSRGFQETQYF

clone_size: once
v_call: TRBV25-1
j_call: TRBJ2-3
d_call: TRBD2
cdr3_nt: TGTGCCAGCAGTGAATTGTCGGCGGGGGGACCAGATACGCAGTATTTT
cdr3_aa: CASSELSAGGPDTQYF

clone_size: .
v_call: TRBV6-5
j_call: TRBJ1-1
d_call: .
cdr3_nt: TGTGCCAGCAGTTACTCGGGGGGGCACACTGAAGCTTTCTTT
cdr3_aa: CASSYSGGHTEAFF

clone_size: .
v_call: TRBV6-5
j_call: TRBJ1-5
d_call: .
cdr3_nt: TGTGCCAGCAGTTACAGGCCAGGGAGTAATCAGCCCCAGCATTTT
cdr3_aa: CASSYRPGSNQPQHF

clone_size: .
v_call: TRBV27
j_call: TRBJ2-7
d_call: TRBD2
cdr3_nt: TGTGCCAGCAGTTTAGGGACTAGCGCCTTCTACGAGCAGTACTTC
cdr3_aa: CASSLGTSAFYEQYF

clone_size: .
v_call: TRBV7-9
j_call: TRBJ2-3
d_call: .
cdr3_nt: TGTGCCAGCAGCTTAGCTACAGATACGCAGTATTTT
cdr3_aa: CASSLATDTQYF

clone_size: .
v_call: TRBV4-2
j_call: TRBJ2-1
d_call: .
cdr3_nt: TGTGCCAGCACAGCTGACCTCCCGCAAGAAAGTGAGCAGTTCTTC
cdr3_aa: CASTADLPQESEQFF

clone_size: once
v_call: TRBV5-1
j_call: TRBJ2-1
d_call: TRBD2
cdr3_nt: TGCGCCAGCAGCTTGTGGGGCAGTGGTAGCGGGGGCTACAATGAGCAGTTCTTC
cdr3_aa: CASSLWGSGSGGYNEQFF

clone_size: .
v_call: TRBV6-1
j_call: TRBJ2-1
d_call: TRBD2
cdr3_nt: TGTGCCAGCAGTGAATCGAGGACTAGCGGGGGGGCCGTGTTCTTC
cdr3_aa: CASSESRTSGGAVFF

clone_size: .
v_call: TRBV19
j_call: TRBJ1-1
d_call: .
cdr3_nt: TGTGCCAGTAGCCCCCGGGGGGGGACTGAAGCTTTCTTT
cdr3_aa: CASSPRGGTEAFF

clone_size: .
v_call: TRBV7-7
j_call: TRBJ2-2
d_call: .
cdr3_nt: TGTGCCAGCAGCTTTGGAGGGGGTCCGAACACCGGGGAGCTGTTTTTT
cdr3_aa: CASSFGGGPNTGELFF

clone_size: .
v_call: TRBV6-5
j_call: TRBJ2-7
d_call: .
cdr3_nt: TGTGCCAGCAGTTACTCTTTTAGCGGCAGCTCCTACGAGCAGTACTTC
cdr3_aa: CASSYSFSGSSYEQYF

clone_size: .
v_call: TRBV7-2
j_call: TRBJ1-2
d_call: .
cdr3_nt: TGTGCCAGCAGCTTAATATCAGGGGCTTATGGCTACACCTTC
cdr3_aa: CASSLISGAYGYTF

clone_size: .
v_call: TRBV7-6
j_call: TRBJ1-4
d_call: .
cdr3_nt: TGTGCCAGCAGCTTAGACACAGCCCCTAATGAAAAACTGTTTTTT
cdr3_aa: CASSLDTAPNEKLFF

clone_size: .
v_call: TRBV4-3
j_call: TRBJ2-3
d_call: TRBD2
cdr3_nt: TGCGCCAGCAGCCAAGGTCCGGGGGGACTTACAGATACGCAGTATTTT
cdr3_aa: CASSQGPGGLTDTQYF

clone_size: once
v_call: TRBV6-1
j_call: TRBJ2-2
d_call: TRBD2
cdr3_nt: TGTGCCAGCAGTGAACACTTACTAGCGGGATTGAACACCGGGGAGCTGTTTTTT
cdr3_aa: CASSEHLLAGLNTGELFF

clone_size: .
v_call: TRBV29-1
j_call: TRBJ2-2
d_call: TRBD1
cdr3_nt: TGCAGCGTTGAAACCGCCGACAGGGCGAACACCGGGGAGCTGTTTTTT
cdr3_aa: CSVETADRANTGELFF

clone_size: .
v_call: TRBV10-3
j_call: TRBJ2-1
d_call: TRBD1
cdr3_nt: TGTGCCATCGGTCTAACAGGGGCCTACAATGAGCAGTTCTTC
cdr3_aa: CAIGLTGAYNEQFF

clone_size: .
v_call: TRBV4-1
j_call: TRBJ1-5
d_call: .
cdr3_nt: TGCGCCAGCAGCCAAGATGCCTGGGACAACCTATATCAGCCCCAGCATTTT
cdr3_aa: CASSQDAWDNLYQPQHF

clone_size: .
v_call: TRBV19
j_call: TRBJ2-5
d_call: TRBD1
cdr3_nt: TGTGCCAGTAGCCAGGGACAGTCCCAAGAGACCCAGTACTTC
cdr3_aa: CASSQGQSQETQYF